Sequencing of this TCR beta chain was carried out in a study of blood T cell repertoires in COVID-19 (dated by TCRdb to the early 2020s). Notes on the research overall: Collaborator samples came from the United States, Italy and Spain and covered acute and convalescent phases of COVID-19. Deeply sampled blood TCRbeta repertoires from subjects exposed to, actively infected with, or recovered from COVID-19 were included in the dataset. The material from the prospective study consisted of cDNA or gDNA derived from T cells, B-cell-depleted T cells, or PBMCs. Where available, HLA class I and class II types were taken from metadata supplied by the sample provider and were not determined by assay-based typing. The samples were drawn from two sources: the first 160 participants of the ongoing ImmuneRACE study, and 950 to 1,500 subjects contributed by 6 global collaborators. The repertoires were released in a freely available public database meant as a resource for research on the immune response to SARS-CoV-2. Sample metadata almost always included a de-identified subject ID, COVID-19 status, age in years and sex. What the work shows at the level of the full study, not this receptor alone: Clinical and demographic metadata were provided uncurated, with the amount varying by source and participant.

The immunoSEQ Assay, a bias-controlled multiplex PCR, was used to amplify TCRbeta CDR3 regions from genomic DNA. The authors' pipeline ran thus. The number of nucleated cells in each sample was estimated from the amplification of reference gene primers within the assay. To quantify the absolute abundance of each unique TCRbeta CDR3 rearrangement, sequence reads were collapsed and filtered. For each sample, productive Simpson clonality was calculated as the square root of Simpson's diversity index across productive rearrangements. TCRdb mirrors the immuneACCESS table, restricted to in-frame sequences. Some clones are absent from its copies; in checked studies, under half trace to an unresolved V gene, and the reason for the others is unknown. Clone size and the V and J calls come from that table; the DNA yielded D and trimming. The sample table shows about 48,000 clones, and over 75% are seen once. The top ten clonotypes cover 5.5% to 6% of the sample.

V and J lose 1 base and 5 bases, and a span of 9 bases separates them. Sequences SGHRS (CDR1) and YFSETQ (CDR2) are obtained from the germline V gene. Including cysteine and phenylalanine, the CDR3 has 13 amino acids. The sequence is cut down to CDR3 DNA, 39 bases in frame from base 1. The collaborating institutions used their own protocols to collect whole blood in K2EDTA tubes. For TCRbeta analysis, collaborators shipped samples in one of three forms: frozen whole blood, isolated PBMCs, or DNA extracted from either of those sample types. Worth noting for this clone: The target of this receptor is not known. Per-base quality was not reported, and no clone a single base away is much larger than it.

Sequenced sample: peripheral blood. The TCR sequence derives from a woman in her sixties with acute or convalescent COVID-19. The sequence is built from TRBV5-1 and TRBJ2-5, and possibly TRBD2, on 5 matching bases. The CDR3 reads as follows: CASSLIPSETQYF. At the DNA level, the sequence is TGCGCCAGCAGCTTGATCCCTAGCGAGACCCAGTACTTC.